The present T cell receptor (beta chain) was sequenced within a study of cytomegalovirus exposure and HLA in healthy donors. Points from the study as a whole: Most TCR sequences were rare, but some public TCRs occurred in many donors. CMV antigen specificity of three CMV-associated chains was confirmed in vitro. Associated with cytomegalovirus, according to the listing, were some 180 TCR beta chains.

Worth noting for this clone: What it recognizes is unknown.

Between the trimmed V and J ends, which lost 3 bases and 4 bases, there was a span of 13 bases. CDR3 size: 14 residues. Germline CDR1 and CDR2: SGHVS and FQNEAQ. Here immunoSEQ multiplex PCR was the method, and the copy in TCRdb shows in-frame clones only, minus some. The table lists some 140,000 clones, less than 90% of them singletons. The material sequenced was PBMCs. The chain uses TRBV7-8 and TRBJ2-7; weak D call: TRBD2 (6 bases). The sequence derives from a man in his late teens or twenties in good health and CMV-seronegative. The CDR3 bases are TGTGCCAGCAGCTTGGGGGGTTTGGAATACGAGCAGTACTTC. Translated, it gives CASSLGGLEYEQYF.